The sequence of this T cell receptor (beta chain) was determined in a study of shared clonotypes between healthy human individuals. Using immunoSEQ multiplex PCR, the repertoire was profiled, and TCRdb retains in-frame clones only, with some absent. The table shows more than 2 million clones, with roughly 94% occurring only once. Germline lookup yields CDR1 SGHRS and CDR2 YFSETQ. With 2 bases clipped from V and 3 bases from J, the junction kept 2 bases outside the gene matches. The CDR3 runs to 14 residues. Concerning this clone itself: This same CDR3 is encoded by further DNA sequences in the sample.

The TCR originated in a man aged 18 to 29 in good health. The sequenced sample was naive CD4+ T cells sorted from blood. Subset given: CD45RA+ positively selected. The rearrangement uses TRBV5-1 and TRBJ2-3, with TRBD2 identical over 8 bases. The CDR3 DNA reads TGCGCCAGCAGCTTTTCTAGCGGGACAGATACGCAGTATTTT. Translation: CASSFSSGTDTQYF.